This T cell receptor beta chain was sequenced in a study of regulatory T cells in long-lasting Graves disease. Study-level information: The term persistent Graves' disease signified upward of 5 years on antithyroid drugs with positive TSH receptor antibodies. Study-level points and caveats: TRBV28, TRBJ1-2 and TRBJ2-5 emerged as the favored segments in persistent disease.

Trimming stripped 1 base from V and 4 bases from J, with 14 bases between. CDR3 length equals 15 residues. The germline CDR1 and CDR2 sequences are SGHTA and FQGTGA. Described time point: persistent/refractory GD, antithyroid drugs over 5 years with positive TRAb. TCR sequences were obtained from RNA taken from PBMCs. Construction of the TCR beta libraries employed iRepertoire HTBI primers in conjunction with Arm-PCR of CDR3 regions. One entry per CDR3 protein results from TCRdb running MiXCR on the multiplex PCR reads. The table records 450,000 or so distinct CDR3 sequences, less than 25% of them present only once. This clonotype was seen many times. What it binds is unknown.

The chain couples TRBV7-3 to TRBJ2-7, with TRBD2 as a possible D gene (7 bases). The input for sequencing was peripheral blood mononuclear cells (PBMCs), taken when the disease was refractory, from a patient treated with antithyroid drugs. This clonotype was sampled from a female donor with Graves disease. CDR3 DNA: TGTGCCAGCAGCTTAATGTCAGGGGAGGGTTACGAGCAGTACTTC. Translation gives CASSLMSGEGYEQYF.